The 19 T cell receptor beta chains given below trace back to one sample, sequenced in a study of cytomegalovirus exposure and HLA in healthy donors. Assay used: immunoSEQ multiplex PCR; TCRdb lists only in-frame clones, some missing. Of 65,000 or so clones in the sample, 90% to 95% were seen once. The specimen was PBMCs. All receptors derive from a man younger than 35 in good health and CMV-seropositive.

This clone was recorded a few times. V and J are TRBV2 and TRBJ1-4; the D is unclear. The V gene's germline CDR1 is SNHLY and CDR2 FYNNEI. The CDR3 contains 16 residues. V was clipped by 4 bases and J by 0 bases, with 12 bases between them. The CDR3 DNA follows: TGTGCCAGCAGTGGATGGGTAGAGGCAACTAATGAAAAACTGTTTTTT. Protein product: CASSGWVEATNEKLFF.

A remark on this clone: A junction end diverges from the germline sequence, so it may reflect a read error. This chain joins TRBV6-1 and TRBJ2-5; D possibly corresponds to TRBD2 (6 bases). Germline V gives CDR1 MNHNS, CDR2 SASEGT. The CDR3 length is 11 residues. DNA for the CDR3: TGTGCCAGCAGCCTGCCGGGGGAGGTAAACTTC. Translated, it gives CASSLPGEVNF.

V usage is TRBV7-9 and J usage is TRBJ2-3; D perhaps matches TRBD2 (5 bases). The CDR3 loop spans 13 amino acids. CDR1 and CDR2 from the germline V gene are SEHNR and FQNEAQ (reference sequence). V was trimmed by 4 bases and J by 4 bases, leaving 9 bases between them. The CDR3 is CASSSRDADTQYF. In DNA, the CDR3 is TGTGCCAGCAGCTCGAGGGATGCAGATACGCAGTATTTT. The complete variable domain, with remaining parts taken from reference TRBV7-9 and TRBJ2-3, reads DTGVSQNPRHKITKRGQNVTFRCDPISEHNRLYWYRQTLGQGPEFLTYFQNEAQLEKSRLLSDRFSAERPKGSFSTLEIQRTEQGDSAMYLCASSSRDADTQYFGPGTRLTVL.

The chain is built from TRBV4-2 and TRBJ2-7, with 7 bases matching TRBD1. The CDR3 covers 17 residues. V lost 1 base to trimming and J lost 0 bases; unmatched junction nucleotides: 9. The germline V gene encodes CDR1 LGHNA and CDR2 YNFKEQ. The CDR3 DNA reads TGTGCCAGCAGCCAAGTCGGGGACAGTGCGGGCTCCTACGAGCAGTACTTC. Translated, it gives CASSQVGDSAGSYEQYF.

On this clone: The sample holds other DNA sequences that translate to the same CDR3. The chain is built from TRBV5-1 and TRBJ2-7; weak D call: TRBD2 (5 bases). The germline gives CDR1 SGHRS, CDR2 YFSETQ. Trimming shortened V by 0 bases and J by 2 bases, and 9 bases separated the two germline ends. CDR3 length: 14 amino acids. CDR3 in DNA: TGCGCCAGCAGCTTGGTCAGCGGTACCTACGAGCAGTACTTC. This gives the protein CASSLVSGTYEQYF. Based on the CDR3 plus reference TRBV5-1 and TRBJ2-7, the full variable domain is KAGVTQTPRYLIKTRGQQVTLSCSPISGHRSVSWYQQTPGQGLQFLFEYFSETQRNKGNFPGRFSGRQFSNSRSEMNVSTLELGDSALYLCASSLVSGTYEQYFGPGTRLTVT.

CDR3 region: CASSPGDRDLYEQYF. CDR3 coding DNA: TGTGCCAGCAGCCCGGGGGACAGGGACCTCTACGAGCAGTACTTC. The chain carries TRBV11-3 and TRBJ2-7, with TRBD1 matching over 9 bases. The trim removed 5 bases at V and 3 bases at J, leaving 8 bases unmatched. Germline CDR1 and CDR2: SGHNT and YENEEA. There are 15 residues in the CDR3.

The chain uses TRBV2 and TRBJ1-1; tentative D call: TRBD1 (6 bases). This CDR3 is 13 amino acids long. The germline V gene encodes CDR1 SNHLY and CDR2 FYNNEI. V was cut by 6 bases and J by 4 bases, with 12 bases left in between. In DNA, the CDR3 is TGTGCCAGCAGACGACAGGAGATCACTGAAGCTTTCTTT. It yields the protein CASRRQEITEAFF.

The V call is TRBV7-2, the J call TRBJ2-5; a possible D gene is TRBD2 (5 bases). Germline lookup yields CDR1 SGHTA and CDR2 FQGNSA. This CDR3 comprises 17 residues. V was clipped by 0 bases and J by 2 bases, with 16 bases between them. The CDR3 nucleotides are TGTGCCAGCAGCTTAGCTGGTCTAGCAATTCTACAAGAGACCCAGTACTTC. Encoded protein: CASSLAGLAILQETQYF.

This chain joins TRBV18 and TRBJ1-4, with no clear D. The germline V gene encodes CDR1 KGHSH and CDR2 LQKENI. The germline V and J ends were trimmed by 2 bases and 5 bases, with 9 bases remaining between them. CDR3 size: 14 residues. CDR3 sequence reads: CASSPTDPNEKLFF. The CDR3 nucleotides are TGTGCCAGCTCACCAACAGACCCGAATGAAAAACTGTTTTTT.

The CDR3 nucleotides read TGTGCCAGCAGTTGGCATCAACAGACCACTGAAGCTTTCTTT. It encodes CASSWHQQTTEAFF. V gene TRBV27 combines with J gene TRBJ1-1; D call uncertain. CDR1 is MNHEY and CDR2 is SMNVEV in the germline V gene (reference sequence). The V and J ends lost 4 bases and 4 bases respectively, with 13 bases between them. This CDR3 is built from 14 residues.

The CDR3 spells CASSLERDNYGYTF. As DNA, the CDR3 is TGTGCCAGCAGCTTAGAGCGGGACAACTATGGCTACACCTTC. The chain has TRBV7-9 and TRBJ1-2, with D perhaps TRBD1 (5 bases). Germline V gene lookup returns CDR1 SEHNR and CDR2 FQNEAQ (reference sequence). This CDR3 spans 14 amino acids. V was trimmed by 1 base and J by 2 bases, leaving 8 bases between them. Full variable domain (outside the CDR3, taken from reference TRBV7-9 and TRBJ1-2): DTGVSQNPRHKITKRGQNVTFRCDPISEHNRLYWYRQTLGQGPEFLTYFQNEAQLEKSRLLSDRFSAERPKGSFSTLEIQRTEQGDSAMYLCASSLERDNYGYTFGSGTRLTVV.

The gene calls are TRBV11-2 and TRBJ2-7, with D uncertain. The CDR3 contains 14 residues. Trimming stripped 0 bases from V and 2 bases from J, with 8 bases between. Germline-derived CDR1 and CDR2 are SGHAT and FQNNGV. Written as DNA, the CDR3 is TGTGCCAGCAGCTTAGATACACCCGCCTACGAGCAGTACTTC. Its translation is CASSLDTPAYEQYF.

The chain has TRBV11-2 and TRBJ1-2, with a weak D call TRBD1 (6 bases). Germline CDR1 is SGHAT and CDR2 is FQNNGV. The CDR3 has 12 amino acids. The V and J ends lost 4 bases and 6 bases respectively, with 9 bases between them. The CDR3, as DNA: TGTGCCAGCAGCTATGAGGGGGATGGCTACACCTTC. Protein sequence: CASSYEGDGYTF.

The chain combines TRBV6-5 with TRBJ2-5; no reliable D call. Deletions cut 5 bases from V and 1 base from J, with 5 bases between. There are 12 residues in the CDR3. CDR1 and CDR2 (germline): MNHEY, SVGAGI. The CDR3 DNA follows: TGTGCCAGCAGTGGCCTCCAAGAGACCCAGTACTTC. Translating it yields CASSGLQETQYF.

The chain recombines TRBV30 with TRBJ1-1, with 10 bases aligning to TRBD1. Germline V gene lookup returns CDR1 GTSNPN and CDR2 SVGIG (reference sequence). With V trimmed by 6 bases and J by 1 base, 2 bases remained unmatched. CDR3 size: 13 residues. CDR3 coding DNA: TGTGCCTGCCGGACAGGGGGGAACACTGAAGCTTTCTTT. Amino acid sequence: CACRTGGNTEAFF.

Only one count was recorded for this clone. The chain couples TRBV4-1 to TRBJ2-7, with 9 positions matching TRBD1. The trim removed 3 bases at V and 3 bases at J, leaving 9 bases unmatched. The CDR3 sequence is 16 residues long. Germline CDR1 MGHRA, CDR2 YSYEKL. In nucleotides, the CDR3 is TGCGCCAGCAGCCAGAGCGAACAGGGGGCCCTCTACGAGCAGTACTTC. It codes for CASSQSEQGALYEQYF.

V is TRBV6-1 and J is TRBJ2-7; TRBD1 matches 8 bases. The CDR3 has 13 amino acids. With 7 bases clipped from V and 3 bases from J, the junction kept 5 bases outside the gene matches. CDR1 MNHNS and CDR2 SASEGT come from the germline V gene. The CDR3 coding sequence is TGTGCCAGCAACCTGGACAGGGACTACGAGCAGTACTTC. It encodes CASNLDRDYEQYF.

This clone was observed a single time. The V gene is TRBV2, the J gene TRBJ2-5; D perhaps matches TRBD1 (6 bases). Trimming shortened V by 6 bases and J by 2 bases, and 10 bases separated the two germline ends. CDR1 and CDR2 (germline): SNHLY, FYNNEI. This CDR3 has 13 residues. In DNA form, the CDR3 reads TGTGCCAGCAGACTCGGACAGCAAGAGACCCAGTACTTC. This gives the protein CASRLGQQETQYF. The variable domain in full, completed from reference TRBV2 and TRBJ2-5, reads EPEVTQTPSHQVTQMGQEVILRCVPISNHLYFYWYRQILGQKVEFLVSFYNNEISEKSEIFDDQFSVERPDGSNFTLKIRSTKLEDSAMYFCASRLGQQETQYFGPGTRLLVL.

The chain joins TRBV4-1 to TRBJ1-1; a weak D match, TRBD1 (6 bases). Trimming removed 1 base from V and 2 bases from J, with 11 bases in between. CDR3 size: 15 residues. CDR1 and CDR2 (germline): MGHRA, YSYEKL. CDR3 sequence: CASSQAGQHNTEAFF. CDR3 in DNA: TGCGCCAGCAGCCAAGCCGGACAGCACAACACTGAAGCTTTCTTT.